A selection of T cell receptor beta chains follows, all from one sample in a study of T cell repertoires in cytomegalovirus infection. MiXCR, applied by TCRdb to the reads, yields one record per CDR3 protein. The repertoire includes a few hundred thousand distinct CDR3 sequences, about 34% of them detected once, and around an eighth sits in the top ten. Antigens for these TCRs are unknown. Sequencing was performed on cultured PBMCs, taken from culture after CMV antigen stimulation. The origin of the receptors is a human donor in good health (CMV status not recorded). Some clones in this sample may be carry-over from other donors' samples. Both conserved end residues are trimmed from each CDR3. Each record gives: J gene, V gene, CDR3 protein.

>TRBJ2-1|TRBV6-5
ASSYSAFHNEQF
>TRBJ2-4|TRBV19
ASSLRRERVAKNIQY
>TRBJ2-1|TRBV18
ASSPPGTGVIEQF
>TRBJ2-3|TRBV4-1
ASSPSHGLDTQY
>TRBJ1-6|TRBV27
ASSGTYNSPLH
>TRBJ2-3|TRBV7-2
ASSLEMRDTQY
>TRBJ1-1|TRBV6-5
ASSLMIRNTEAF
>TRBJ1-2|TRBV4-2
ASSHDLFGSGGYT
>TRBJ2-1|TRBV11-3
ASSKRTAYNEQF
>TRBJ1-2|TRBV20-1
SAWDTYT
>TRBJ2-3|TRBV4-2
ASSQEQLAGDPDTQY
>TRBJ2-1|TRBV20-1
SARGLAGDNEQF
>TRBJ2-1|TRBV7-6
ASSLAISGSGDEQF
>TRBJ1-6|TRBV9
SSSVSGSSYNSPLH
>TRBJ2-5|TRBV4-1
ASRDPSGGTQY
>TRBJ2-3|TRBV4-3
ASSQDPASGIDTQY
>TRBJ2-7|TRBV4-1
ASSQGISGSYEQY
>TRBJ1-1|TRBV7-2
ASSLWLNTEAF
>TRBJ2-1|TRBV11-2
ASSSIEGSYNEQF
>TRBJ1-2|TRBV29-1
SVEGYEGRQVNYGYT
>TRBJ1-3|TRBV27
ASSLKGFAGNTIY
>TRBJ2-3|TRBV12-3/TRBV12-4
ASSLIWTDTQY
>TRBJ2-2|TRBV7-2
ASSSTGYPGELF
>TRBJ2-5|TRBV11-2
ASSPDRGIGETQY
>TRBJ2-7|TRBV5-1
ASSGGLAEAGEQY
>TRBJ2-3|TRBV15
ATSRDKWGTDTQY
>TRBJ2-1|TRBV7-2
ASSLDLGGSEQF
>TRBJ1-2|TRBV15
ATSRDLIQGLYGYT
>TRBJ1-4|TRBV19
ASSIHRGGNEKLF
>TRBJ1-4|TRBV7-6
ASSLGTHDEKLF
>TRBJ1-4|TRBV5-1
ASKLFEGTNEKLF
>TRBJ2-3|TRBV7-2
ASSFGTDLSADTQY
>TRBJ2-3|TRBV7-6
ASSPSGTSGRRATDTQY
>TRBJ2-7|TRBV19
AAAPGGRGEQY
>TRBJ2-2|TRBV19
ASRENTGELF
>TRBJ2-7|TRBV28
ASSLFGTKSSYEQY